Below are 31 T cell receptor beta chains sequenced from a single sample in a study of T cell changes during pregnancy in multiple sclerosis (dated by TCRdb to between 2019 and 2020). The library relied on the immunoSEQ multiplex PCR assay. TCRdb re-hosts the immuneACCESS table, in-frame sequences only. Its copies lack some clones; in the studies checked, an unresolved V gene accounts for under half of them, and the cause for the rest is not known. The table for this sample lists about 36,000 clones; 90% to 95% of them were counted only once. 0.45% to 0.55% of the sample belongs to the ten largest clones. The input for sequencing was CD4+ T cells from peripheral blood mononuclear cells, taken in the second trimester of pregnancy. The receptors stem from a female donor in good health, enrolled as a control in a pregnancy study.

The chain uses TRBV6-1 and TRBJ1-6, with TRBD1 matching 8 bases. The V segment lost 9 bases and the J segment 9 bases; nucleotides outside the gene matches: 13. The CDR3 covers 15 residues. Germline V gene lookup returns CDR1 MNHNS and CDR2 SASEGT. CDR3 nucleotide sequence: TGTGCCAGTCACCTGCCAGGGGGCGACGGTTCACCCCTCCACTTT. This codes for CASHLPGGDGSPLHF.

The genes are TRBV10-1 and TRBJ2-1; D might be TRBD2 (6 bases). The CDR3 loop spans 15 amino acids. CDR1 and CDR2 (germline): WNHNN, SYGVQD (reference sequence). Trimming left V 3 bases short and J 9 bases short, with 18 bases between. CDR3 in amino acids: CASSDAGTRRGEQFF. DNA for the CDR3: TGCGCCAGCAGTGACGCCGGGACTCGGAGGGGTGAGCAGTTCTTC.

V and J are TRBV29-1 and TRBJ1-5; 7 bases align to TRBD1. The CDR3 consists of 14 residues. J lost 4 bases, V lost 5 bases, and 8 bases had no gene match. CDR1 and CDR2 from the germline V gene are SQVTM and ANQGSEA. The chain's CDR3 is CSVRLRDRNQPQHF. The CDR3 nucleotides are TGCAGCGTTCGACTCCGGGACAGAAATCAGCCCCAGCATTTT. The full variable domain, with the rest looked up from reference TRBV29-1 and TRBJ1-5, is SAVISQKPSRDICQRGTSLTIQCQVDSQVTMMFWYRQQPGQSLTLIATANQGSEATYESGFVIDKFPISRPNLTFSTLTVSNMSPEDSSIYLCSVRLRDRNQPQHFGDGTRLSIL.

CDR3 in amino acids: CASSVVGQGNYGYTF. As DNA, the CDR3 is TGTGCCAGCAGCGTAGTGGGACAGGGGAACTATGGCTACACCTTC. V gene TRBV9 combines with J gene TRBJ1-2; TRBD1 matches at 10 bases. Trimming at V came to 0 bases and at J to 2 bases, leaving 1 base not matched to a gene. The germline V gene encodes CDR1 SGDLS and CDR2 YYNGEE. There are 15 residues in the CDR3.

The rearrangement uses TRBV28 and TRBJ1-1; TRBD1 matches 7 bases. V shed 10 bases and J 7 bases; nucleotides not matched to a gene: 15. The germline V gene encodes CDR1 MDHEN and CDR2 SYDVKM. The CDR3 loop spans 14 amino acids. Here the CDR3 DNA reads TGTGCCATCAGACCCGGGACAGTCTCCTTTGAAGCTTTCTTT. Amino acids: CAIRPGTVSFEAFF.

This clone was found once. The chain joins TRBV7-9 to TRBJ2-7; TRBD1 is a possible D gene (5 bases). The germline V gene encodes CDR1 SEHNR and CDR2 FQNEAQ (reference sequence). CDR3 length equals 14 residues. Trimming took 1 base from V and 3 from J, leaving 10 bases between them. The CDR3 sequence: CASSLVDIFYEQYF. In DNA form, the CDR3 reads TGTGCCAGCAGCTTAGTGGACATCTTCTACGAGCAGTACTTC.

The chain couples TRBV5-1 to TRBJ2-3; D is ambiguous. This CDR3 contains 15 residues. The V end was cut by 7 bases, the J end by 0 bases, with 15 bases between. Germline loops: CDR1 SGHRS, CDR2 YFSETQ. For the CDR3, the DNA is TGCGCCAGCGAAGGCGGCGGAATTAGCACAGATACGCAGTATTTT. Protein: CASEGGGISTDTQYF.

This chain joins TRBV10-3 and TRBJ2-2; the D is unclear. The germline CDR1 and CDR2 sequences are ENHRY and SYGVKD. V was cut by 3 bases and J by 5 bases, with 13 bases left in between. The CDR3 covers 15 residues. CDR3 DNA sequence: TGTGCCATCAGTGATTTGACCCTGAGGACCGGGGAGCTGTTTTTT. Translated: CAISDLTLRTGELFF.

CDR3 residues: CASSQEQGYEQYF. The CDR3 DNA follows: TGTGCCAGCTCACAGGAACAGGGCTACGAGCAGTACTTC. This chain connects TRBV18 to TRBJ2-7; D may be TRBD1 (6 bases). The V and J ends lost 4 bases and 3 bases respectively, with 10 bases between them. The CDR3 runs 13 residues. Germline CDR1 KGHSH, CDR2 LQKENI.

The rearrangement links TRBV28 to TRBJ2-1; no clear D. The germline V and J ends were trimmed by 5 bases and 8 bases, with 10 bases remaining between them. The CDR3 spans 12 residues. Germline loops: CDR1 MDHEN, CDR2 SYDVKM. The CDR3: CASSTRLDEQFF. The DNA for the CDR3 is TGTGCCAGCAGTACAAGATTGGATGAGCAGTTCTTC.

CDR3 sequence (DNA): TGCAGCGTTGTAAAATCTCGTAGCGGGAACAATGAGCAGTTCTTC. Protein: CSVVKSRSGNNEQFF. J is TRBJ2-1 and V is TRBV29-1; 8 nucleotides line up with TRBD2. Germline CDR1 and CDR2: SQVTM and ANQGSEA. This CDR3 is built from 15 residues. Trimming at V came to 4 bases and at J to 5 bases, leaving 10 bases not matched to a gene.

This clone was seen once. The rearrangement links TRBV11-2 to TRBJ2-5; no definite D call. From germline, CDR1 is SGHAT and CDR2 FQNNGV. Trimming stripped 5 bases from V and 7 bases from J, with 17 bases between. The CDR3 has 14 residues. The CDR3 loop is CASSPPHRVTTQYF. The CDR3 DNA is TGTGCCAGCAGCCCACCTCACCGGGTAACGACCCAGTACTTC. Looking up the rest from reference TRBV11-2 and TRBJ2-5 gives the full variable domain: EAGVAQSPRYKIIEKRQSVAFWCNPISGHATLYWYQQILGQGPKLLIQFQNNGVVDDSQLPKDRFSAERLKGVDSTLKIQPAKLEDSAVYLCASSPPHRVTTQYFGPGTRLLVL.

The rearrangement links TRBV2 to TRBJ2-1; tentative D call: TRBD2 (5 bases). Germline CDR1 and CDR2: SNHLY and FYNNEI. V was pared by 4 bases and J by 5 bases, with 9 bases between. The CDR3 covers 13 residues. The CDR3 DNA reads TGTGCCAGCAGTGGAGGGAACGACAATGAGCAGTTCTTC. Translated, it gives CASSGGNDNEQFF. The entire variable domain, with the rest obtained from reference TRBV2 and TRBJ2-1, is as follows: EPEVTQTPSHQVTQMGQEVILRCVPISNHLYFYWYRQILGQKVEFLVSFYNNEISEKSEIFDDQFSVERPDGSNFTLKIRSTKLEDSAMYFCASSGGNDNEQFFGPGTRLTVL.

This sequence joins TRBV2 and TRBJ2-5, with TRBD1 matching 8 bases. Per germline, CDR1 SNHLY and CDR2 FYNNEI. This CDR3 spans 15 amino acids. V dropped 11 bases and J dropped 5; count of bases not matched to a gene: 16. The CDR3 nucleotides read TGTGCCGGACAACCTGGGCAGGGGGCTTATGAGACCCAGTACTTC. Its translation: CAGQPGQGAYETQYF.

The chain carries TRBV7-6 and TRBJ2-7, with TRBD1 matching over 12 bases. The V gene end was trimmed by 5 bases and the J gene end by 7 bases; junction bases not matched to a gene: 12. This CDR3 contains 16 residues. Germline lookup yields CDR1 SGHVS and CDR2 FNYEAQ. The CDR3 coding sequence is TGTGCCAGCAGCCCCTATCAGGGACAGGGGGCCAGGGAGCAGTACTTC. Protein sequence: CASSPYQGQGAREQYF.

This clone was picked up one time. This chain connects TRBV15 to TRBJ2-5; the match to TRBD2 covers 10 bases. The CDR3 loop spans 18 amino acids. V lost 0 bases to trimming and J lost 3 bases; unmatched junction nucleotides: 10. Germline-derived CDR1 and CDR2 are LNHNV and YYDKDF (reference sequence). The CDR3 reads CATSRDPLAGGWEETQYF. Written as DNA, the CDR3 is TGTGCCACCAGCAGAGATCCTTTAGCGGGAGGATGGGAAGAGACCCAGTACTTC.

The J gene is TRBJ1-2, the V gene TRBV6-5; D uncertain. The V end lost 3 bases, the J end lost 5 bases, and 10 bases lay between the germline ends. The germline gives CDR1 MNHEY, CDR2 SVGAGI. The CDR3 spans 13 residues. For the CDR3, the DNA is TGTGCCAGCAGTTATGGACTAGAATATGGCTACACCTTC. Encoded protein: CASSYGLEYGYTF.

The rearrangement uses TRBV29-1 and TRBJ1-2, with TRBD1 matching over 7 bases. The CDR3 is 17 residues long. Germline values: CDR1 SQVTM, CDR2 ANQGSEA. Germline trimming cut 4 bases from V and 4 bases from J; bases unmatched to any gene: 18. CDR3 in DNA: TGCAGCGTTGGAGCGGTAAACAGGGGATGGGGAGGCTATGGCTACACCTTC. This gives the protein CSVGAVNRGWGGYGYTF. The full variable domain, in which reference TRBV29-1 and TRBJ1-2 provide the parts outside the CDR3, is SAVISQKPSRDICQRGTSLTIQCQVDSQVTMMFWYRQQPGQSLTLIATANQGSEATYESGFVIDKFPISRPNLTFSTLTVSNMSPEDSSIYLCSVGAVNRGWGGYGYTFGSGTRLTVV.

This chain uses TRBV2 with TRBJ1-1; 8 bases agree with TRBD1. With V trimmed by 1 base and J by 10 bases, 8 bases remained unmatched. In germline, CDR1 is SNHLY, CDR2 FYNNEI. The CDR3 has 14 residues. The CDR3, as DNA: TGTGCCAGCAGTGAAGATTTAGGACAGGGAGCAGCTTTCTTT. Translating it yields CASSEDLGQGAAFF.

The rearrangement joins TRBV7-9 to TRBJ1-5, with a possible D match to TRBD1 (6 bases). CDR1 and CDR2 from the germline V gene are SEHNR and FQNEAQ (reference sequence). This CDR3 is built from 15 residues. Trimming left V 5 bases short and J 4 bases short, with 15 bases between. CDR3 sequence reads: CASSPEQGGNQPQHF. Here the CDR3 DNA reads TGTGCCAGCAGCCCAGAACAGGGTGGAAATCAGCCCCAGCATTTT.

The J gene is TRBJ2-5, the V gene TRBV30; no reliable D call. Germline CDR1 GTSNPN, CDR2 SVGIG (reference sequence). The CDR3 length is 13 residues. V gave up 1 base and J gave up 5 bases, with 11 bases separating them. CDR3 in amino acids: CAWSGSRIETQYF. CDR3 sequence (DNA): TGTGCCTGGAGTGGGTCTAGAATCGAGACCCAGTACTTC.

This rearrangement joins TRBV4-1 to TRBJ1-2; 7 nucleotides line up with TRBD1. Germline assignment: CDR1 MGHRA and CDR2 YSYEKL. The CDR3 runs 17 residues. The J segment lost 4 bases and the V segment lost 0 bases, leaving 11 bases of the junction unmatched. CDR3 in amino acids: CASSQDFSRGLGYGYTF. The DNA of the CDR3 is TGCGCCAGCAGCCAAGATTTCTCAAGGGGGCTGGGCTATGGCTACACCTTC.

The CDR3 region has the DNA TGTGCCATCAGTAGGGACAGGGCGAACGAGCAGTACTTC. Its translation is CAISRDRANEQYF. This chain connects TRBV10-3 to TRBJ2-7; 9 bases are shared with TRBD1. The V and J ends lost 5 bases and 5 bases, in that order; junction bases with no gene match: 4. The CDR3 length is 13 residues. The germline gives CDR1 ENHRY, CDR2 SYGVKD.

Note on this clone: Compared with germline, one end of the junction differs, possibly owing to a read error. The chain employs TRBV7-7 and TRBJ2-7; a possible D gene is TRBD1 (5 bases). CDR3 length equals 13 residues. From germline, CDR1 is SSHAT and CDR2 FNYEAQ (reference sequence). CDR3 sequence (DNA): TGTGCTAGCAGCTTAAGTCAGGGTAGGGAGCAGTACTTC. Its protein product is CASSLSQGREQYF.

The chain combines TRBV19 with TRBJ1-5; 8 nucleotides match TRBD1. J lost 1 base, V lost 3 bases, and 11 bases had no gene match. The CDR3 has 18 residues. The V gene's germline CDR1 is LNHDA and CDR2 SQIVND (reference sequence). The CDR3 DNA follows: TGTGCCAGTAGTATGAGTCGCACAGGGGGTAGGAGCAATCAGCCCCAGCATTTT. This gives the protein CASSMSRTGGRSNQPQHF.

This sequence joins TRBV6-1 and TRBJ1-5; 8 nucleotides agree with TRBD1. CDR3 size: 15 residues. Trimming cost V 6 bases and J 6 bases; bases outside gene matches: 10. The germline V gene encodes CDR1 MNHNS and CDR2 SASEGT. As DNA, the CDR3 is TGTGCCAGCAGGAGAGGACAGGGTGAGATTCAGCCCCAGCATTTT. The encoded protein is CASRRGQGEIQPQHF.

The V call is TRBV7-8, the J call TRBJ2-6, with a possible D match to TRBD1 (6 bases). CDR3 length: 18 residues. Trimming cost V 6 bases and J 0 bases, with 18 bases left between them. Germline V lookup: CDR1 SGHVS, CDR2 FQNEAQ. The CDR3 is CASSQKTDRTSGANVLTF. Written as DNA, the CDR3 is TGTGCCAGCAGTCAAAAAACGGACAGAACCTCTGGGGCCAACGTCCTGACTTTC.

The chain couples TRBV6-1 to TRBJ1-1; D may be TRBD1 (6 bases). Germline loops: CDR1 MNHNS, CDR2 SASEGT. Trimming shortened V by 6 bases and J by 3 bases, and 17 bases separated the two germline ends. This CDR3 has 15 amino acids. CDR3 sequence: CASSEIQGRDTEAFF. The CDR3 DNA sequence: TGTGCCAGCAGCGAAATACAGGGCAGAGACACTGAAGCTTTCTTT.

This clone has a single count. The chain couples TRBV27 to TRBJ2-7, with TRBD2 identical over 10 bases. This CDR3 spans 13 amino acids. The germline gives CDR1 MNHEY, CDR2 SMNVEV (reference sequence). Trimming at V came to 6 bases and at J to 4 bases, leaving 3 bases not matched to a gene. In DNA form, the CDR3 reads TGTGCCAGCAGGGATAGCGGGAGGTACGAGCAGTACTTC. Its protein product is CASRDSGRYEQYF.

The chain employs TRBV7-9 and TRBJ2-1; 8 bases fit TRBD2. CDR3 length equals 17 residues. Trimming removed 5 bases from V and 6 bases from J; junction bases left unmatched: 15. CDR1 is SEHNR, CDR2 FQNEAQ, per germline (reference sequence). The CDR3 loop is CASSPRREGPTSNEQFF. The CDR3 DNA reads as TGTGCCAGCAGCCCCAGACGGGAGGGCCCCACATCCAATGAGCAGTTCTTC.

This clone was seen only once. This chain joins TRBV5-6 and TRBJ2-1, with 12 nucleotides matching TRBD2. The CDR3 covers 15 residues. Germline trimming cut 1 base from V and 7 bases from J; bases unmatched to any gene: 3. CDR1 is SGHDT and CDR2 is YYEEEE in the germline V gene. The chain's CDR3 is CASSLYLAGGNEQFF. The CDR3 coding sequence is TGTGCCAGCAGCTTGTATCTAGCGGGAGGGAATGAGCAGTTCTTC.